This T cell receptor (beta chain) was identified in a study of T cell changes during pregnancy in multiple sclerosis. The method was immunoSEQ multiplex PCR; TCRdb's version includes in-frame clones alone and lacks a portion of them. Of about 50,000 clones detected, around nine tenths appear once; the ten largest clones hold 0.35% to 0.45%. Per the germline V gene, CDR1 is GTSNPN and CDR2 is SVGIG (reference sequence). The CDR3 totals 12 residues. Trimming shortened V by 0 bases and J by 6 bases, and 9 bases separated the two germline ends. The V call is TRBV30, the J call TRBJ2-7, with D perhaps matching TRBD1 (6 bases). This TCR derives from a female donor with multiple sclerosis, enrolled in a pregnancy study. Sequences were derived from CD4+ T cells from peripheral blood mononuclear cells, sampled after pregnancy. CDR3 residues: CAWSVGGSEQYF. In DNA, the CDR3 is TGTGCCTGGAGTGTAGGGGGTTCCGAGCAGTACTTC.